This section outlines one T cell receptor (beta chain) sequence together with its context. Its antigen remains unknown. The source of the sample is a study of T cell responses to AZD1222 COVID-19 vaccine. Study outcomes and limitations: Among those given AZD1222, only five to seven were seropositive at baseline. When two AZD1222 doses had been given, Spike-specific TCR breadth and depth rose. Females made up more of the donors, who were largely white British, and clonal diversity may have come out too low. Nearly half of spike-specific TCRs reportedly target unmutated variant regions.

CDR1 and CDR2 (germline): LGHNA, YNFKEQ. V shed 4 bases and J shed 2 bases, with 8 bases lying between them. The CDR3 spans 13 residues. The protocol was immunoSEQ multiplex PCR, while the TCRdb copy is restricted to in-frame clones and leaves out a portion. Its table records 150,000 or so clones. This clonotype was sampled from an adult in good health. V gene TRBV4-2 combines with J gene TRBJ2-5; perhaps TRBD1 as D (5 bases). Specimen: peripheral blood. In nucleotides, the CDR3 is TGTGCCAGCAGCCTGACAGAGCAAGAGACCCAGTACTTC. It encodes CASSLTEQETQYF.